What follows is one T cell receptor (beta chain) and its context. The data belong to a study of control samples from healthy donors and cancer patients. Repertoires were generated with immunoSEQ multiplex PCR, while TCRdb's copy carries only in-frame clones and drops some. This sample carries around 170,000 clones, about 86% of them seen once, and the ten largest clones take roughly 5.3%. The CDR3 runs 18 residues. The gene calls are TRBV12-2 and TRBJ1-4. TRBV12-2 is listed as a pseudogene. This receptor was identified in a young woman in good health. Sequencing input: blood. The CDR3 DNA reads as TGTGCAAGTCGCTTAGTTGGCACTACTGACCGAGCTTTTGGAAAACTGTTTTTT. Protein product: CASRLVGTTDRAFGKLFF.